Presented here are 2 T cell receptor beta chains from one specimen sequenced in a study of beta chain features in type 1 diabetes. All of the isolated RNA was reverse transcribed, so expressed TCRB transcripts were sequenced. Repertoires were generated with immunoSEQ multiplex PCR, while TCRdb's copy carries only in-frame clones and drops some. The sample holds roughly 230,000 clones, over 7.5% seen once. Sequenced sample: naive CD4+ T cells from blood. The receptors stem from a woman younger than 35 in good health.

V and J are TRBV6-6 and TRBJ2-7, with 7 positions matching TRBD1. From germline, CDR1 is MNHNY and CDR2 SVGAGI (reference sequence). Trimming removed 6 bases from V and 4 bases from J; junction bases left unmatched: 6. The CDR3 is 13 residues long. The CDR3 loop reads CASRTGQRYEQYF. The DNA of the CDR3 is TGTGCCAGCAGGACGGGACAGAGGTACGAGCAGTACTTC.

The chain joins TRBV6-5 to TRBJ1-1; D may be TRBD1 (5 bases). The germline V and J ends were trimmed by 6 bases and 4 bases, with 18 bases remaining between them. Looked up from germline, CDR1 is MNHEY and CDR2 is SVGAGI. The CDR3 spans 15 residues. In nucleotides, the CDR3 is TGTGCCAGCAGGGGGGGAGGCCCGGCGGGCACTGAAGCTTTCTTT. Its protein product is CASRGGGPAGTEAFF.